The TCR beta chain under discussion was sequenced for a study of T cell repertoires in cytomegalovirus infection. Study context: Matching HLA type and CMV infection were both indicated by public TCR beta signatures.

TCRdb redid the calling of the reads with MiXCR, one entry per CDR3 protein. The repertoire holds 600,000 to 700,000 distinct CDR3 sequences, with around a third as singletons. Worth noting for this clonotype: Antigen unknown.

Here the sequenced sample was cultured PBMCs, taken from culture after CMV antigen stimulation. This TCR was recovered from a human donor in good health (CMV status not recorded). Some clones in this sample may be carry-over from other donors' samples.

This chain's CDR3 is CAWSPGTSGRAPTGELFF. The CDR3 DNA reads TGTGCCTGGAGCCCCGGGACTAGCGGGAGGGCTCCAACCGGGGAGCTGTTTTTT. The J gene is TRBJ2-2, the V gene TRBV30; 16 nucleotides line up with TRBD2. The CDR3 covers 18 residues. J gave up 5 bases and V 3 bases, and 9 bases lay outside the gene matches. Germline-derived CDR1 and CDR2 are GTSNPN and SVGIG (reference sequence).